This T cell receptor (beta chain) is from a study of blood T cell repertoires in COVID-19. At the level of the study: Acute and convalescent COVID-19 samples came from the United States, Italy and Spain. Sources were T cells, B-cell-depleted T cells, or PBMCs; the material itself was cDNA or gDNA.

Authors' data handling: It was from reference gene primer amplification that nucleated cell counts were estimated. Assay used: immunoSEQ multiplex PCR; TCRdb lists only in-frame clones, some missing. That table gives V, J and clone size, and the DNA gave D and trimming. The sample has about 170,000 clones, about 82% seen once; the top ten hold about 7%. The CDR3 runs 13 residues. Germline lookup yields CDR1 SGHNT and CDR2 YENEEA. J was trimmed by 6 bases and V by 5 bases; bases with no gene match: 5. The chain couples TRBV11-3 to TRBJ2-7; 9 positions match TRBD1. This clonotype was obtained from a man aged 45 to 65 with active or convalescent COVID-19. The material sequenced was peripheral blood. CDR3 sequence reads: CASSRTGVGEQYF. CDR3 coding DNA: TGTGCCAGCAGCCGGACAGGGGTTGGCGAGCAGTACTTC.